This T cell receptor (beta chain) was captured by sequencing in a study of CD8 T cells in ankylosing spondylitis. General study findings and limits: As for the disease-linked clones, they showed a CD8+ phenotype and occurred at relatively low frequencies in peripheral blood. Prior literature has documented some motif variants in synovial fluid and blood from reactive arthritis. In ankylosing spondylitis blood, a motif of about 8 highly homologous TCR beta variants appeared characteristic.

Regarding this clonotype: Its antigen is unidentified.

Per germline, CDR1 LGHDT and CDR2 YNNKEL (reference sequence). V gave up 3 bases and J gave up 2 bases, with 16 bases separating them. CDR3 size: 16 residues. Molecular-barcoded quantitative 5'-RACE produced these TCR beta libraries. TCRdb fed the 5' RACE reads into MiXCR, producing one record per CDR3 protein. The sample holds roughly 40,000 distinct CDR3 sequences, approximately 11% seen once. The chain employs TRBV3-1 and TRBJ2-5; weak D call: TRBD1 (5 bases). The sequence came from a male donor with ankylosing spondylitis or in good health (not recorded which). Sequenced input: blood, either unsorted or a sorted T cell fraction (not recorded which). CDR3 in amino acids: CASSHASRQGQETQYF. CDR3 nucleotide sequence: TGTGCCAGCAGCCACGCTTCCAGGCAGGGACAAGAGACCCAGTACTTC.